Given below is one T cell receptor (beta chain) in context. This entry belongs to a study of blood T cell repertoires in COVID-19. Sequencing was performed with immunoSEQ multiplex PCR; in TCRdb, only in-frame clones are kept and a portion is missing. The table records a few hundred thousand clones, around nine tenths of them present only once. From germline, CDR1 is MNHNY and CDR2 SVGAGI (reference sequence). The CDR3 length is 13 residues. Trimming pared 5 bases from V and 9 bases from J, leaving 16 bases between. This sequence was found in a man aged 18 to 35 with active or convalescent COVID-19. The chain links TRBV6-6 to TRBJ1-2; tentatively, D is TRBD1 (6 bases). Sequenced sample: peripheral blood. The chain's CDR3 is CASSKATGMSYTF. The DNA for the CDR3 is TGTGCCAGCAGTAAAGCAACAGGGATGAGCTACACCTTC.